A selection of T cell receptor beta chains follows, all from one sample in a study of chemoradiotherapy in HPV16-positive cancers. Profiling relied on immunoSEQ multiplex PCR, and the TCRdb table lists in-frame clones only, not all of them. The sample has around 6,500 clones; more than 65% are singletons. Sequencing was performed on tumor tissue, taken from a patient who underwent chemoradiotherapy. These receptor sequences come from a human donor with HPV-associated anogenital cancer. Each CDR3 is given with its conserved first and last residue. A D gene is named only where the DNA matches it firmly. Clone sizes are given selectively: once, few, many, or a class where the clone is expanded.

v_call: TRBV6-1
clone_size: NA
d_call: NA
j_call: TRBJ2-1
cdr3_aa: CASSEIVADAGYNEQFF
cdr3_nt: TGTGCCAGCAGTGAAATCGTCGCGGATGCGGGCTACAATGAGCAGTTCTTC

v_call: TRBV6-5
clone_size: NA
d_call: NA
j_call: TRBJ1-2
cdr3_aa: CASSPPGQRNYGYTF
cdr3_nt: TGTGCCAGCAGCCCTCCTGGACAGAGGAACTATGGCTACACCTTC

v_call: TRBV2
clone_size: NA
d_call: NA
j_call: TRBJ1-1
cdr3_aa: CASSTQGSSTEAFF
cdr3_nt: TGTGCCAGCAGCACACAGGGAAGTTCCACTGAAGCTTTCTTT

v_call: TRBV10-3
clone_size: NA
d_call: NA
j_call: TRBJ1-1
cdr3_aa: CAISEPRANTEAFF
cdr3_nt: TGTGCCATCAGTGAGCCGAGAGCGAACACTGAAGCTTTCTTT

v_call: TRBV5-4
clone_size: NA
d_call: TRBD1
j_call: TRBJ2-1
cdr3_aa: CASTDRGKDLGDEQFF
cdr3_nt: TGTGCCAGCACCGACAGGGGAAAAGATCTCGGCGATGAGCAGTTCTTC

v_call: TRBV27
clone_size: NA
d_call: NA
j_call: TRBJ1-3
cdr3_aa: CASSFGGSGNTIYF
cdr3_nt: TGTGCCAGCAGTTTCGGGGGGTCTGGAAACACCATATATTTT

v_call: TRBV5-5
clone_size: NA
d_call: NA
j_call: TRBJ1-4
cdr3_aa: CASSARPGPNEKLFF
cdr3_nt: TGTGCCAGCAGCGCCAGACCGGGACCTAATGAAAAACTGTTTTTT

v_call: TRBV10-3
clone_size: NA
d_call: NA
j_call: TRBJ2-5
cdr3_aa: CAISDTTTGQETQYF
cdr3_nt: TGTGCCATCAGTGACACCACGACAGGCCAAGAGACCCAGTACTTC

v_call: TRBV4-2
clone_size: NA
d_call: NA
j_call: TRBJ1-5
cdr3_aa: CASSQDIGDIQPQHF
cdr3_nt: TGTGCCAGCAGCCAAGATATCGGAGACATTCAGCCCCAGCATTTT

v_call: TRBV19
clone_size: few
d_call: NA
j_call: TRBJ1-1
cdr3_aa: CASTPLVGWTEAFF
cdr3_nt: TGTGCCAGTACCCCGCTCGTTGGGTGGACTGAAGCTTTCTTT

v_call: TRBV5-8
clone_size: NA
d_call: TRBD1
j_call: TRBJ1-5
cdr3_aa: CASSLGQGAFSNQPQHF
cdr3_nt: TGTGCCAGCAGCTTGGGACAGGGGGCATTTAGCAATCAGCCCCAGCATTTT

v_call: TRBV18
clone_size: NA
d_call: NA
j_call: TRBJ1-4
cdr3_aa: CASSPSRDEKLFF
cdr3_nt: TGTGCCAGCTCACCATCACGGGACGAAAAACTGTTTTTT

v_call: TRBV7-2
clone_size: NA
d_call: NA
j_call: TRBJ2-4
cdr3_aa: CASRYQSDTNIQYF
cdr3_nt: TGTGCCAGCAGATACCAGTCGGACACAAACATTCAGTACTTC

v_call: TRBV7-2
clone_size: NA
d_call: NA
j_call: TRBJ2-7
cdr3_aa: CASSLGLVGPYEQYF
cdr3_nt: TGTGCCAGCAGCTTAGGACTGGTAGGTCCTTACGAGCAGTACTTC

v_call: TRBV7-2
clone_size: NA
d_call: NA
j_call: TRBJ2-6
cdr3_aa: CASSLALGISGANVLTF
cdr3_nt: TGTGCCAGCAGCTTAGCGCTCGGTATCTCTGGGGCCAACGTCCTGACTTTC

v_call: TRBV4-3
clone_size: NA
d_call: NA
j_call: TRBJ1-6
cdr3_aa: CASSTSWGNRASPLHF
cdr3_nt: TGCGCCAGCAGCACGAGTTGGGGGAACCGGGCTTCACCCCTCCACTTT

v_call: TRBV19
clone_size: NA
d_call: NA
j_call: TRBJ1-1
cdr3_aa: CASSNNRAGMNTEAFF
cdr3_nt: TGTGCCAGTAGTAATAACAGGGCAGGGATGAACACTGAAGCTTTCTTT

v_call: TRBV4-3
clone_size: NA
d_call: NA
j_call: TRBJ2-2
cdr3_aa: CASSQEPYRVDTGELFF
cdr3_nt: TGCGCCAGCAGCCAAGAGCCTTACAGGGTCGACACCGGGGAGCTGTTTTTT

v_call: TRBV11-2
clone_size: NA
d_call: TRBD2
j_call: TRBJ2-2
cdr3_aa: CASSLTSGGSGELFF
cdr3_nt: TGTGCCAGCAGCTTAACTAGCGGGGGATCCGGGGAGCTGTTTTTT

v_call: TRBV9
clone_size: NA
d_call: TRBD1
j_call: TRBJ1-2
cdr3_aa: CASNAGTANYGYTF
cdr3_nt: TGTGCCAGCAACGCCGGGACAGCTAACTATGGCTACACCTTC

v_call: TRBV5-1
clone_size: NA
d_call: NA
j_call: TRBJ2-1
cdr3_aa: CASSPATAYNEQFF
cdr3_nt: TGCGCCAGCAGCCCCGCCACGGCCTACAATGAGCAGTTCTTC

v_call: TRBV19
clone_size: NA
d_call: NA
j_call: TRBJ1-2
cdr3_aa: CASSSTAGDYGYTF
cdr3_nt: TGTGCCAGTAGTAGTACTGCAGGGGACTATGGCTACACCTTC

v_call: TRBV19
clone_size: NA
d_call: NA
j_call: TRBJ1-1
cdr3_aa: CASSSPGAGTEAFF
cdr3_nt: TGTGCCAGTAGTTCCCCAGGGGCAGGTACTGAAGCTTTCTTT

v_call: TRBV11-2
clone_size: NA
d_call: NA
j_call: TRBJ1-1
cdr3_aa: CASSLDWWGNTEAFF
cdr3_nt: TGTGCCAGCAGCTTAGATTGGTGGGGGAACACTGAAGCTTTCTTT

v_call: TRBV7-9
clone_size: NA
d_call: TRBD1
j_call: TRBJ2-5
cdr3_aa: CASSAPGGQETQYF
cdr3_nt: TGTGCCAGCAGCGCGCCAGGGGGCCAAGAGACCCAGTACTTC

v_call: TRBV18
clone_size: few
d_call: TRBD2
j_call: TRBJ2-7
cdr3_aa: CASSPVLAGNTYEQYF
cdr3_nt: TGTGCCAGCTCACCAGTCCTAGCGGGGAACACCTACGAGCAGTACTTC

v_call: TRBV19
clone_size: NA
d_call: NA
j_call: TRBJ2-1
cdr3_aa: CASSIDGPIPSNEQFF
cdr3_nt: TGTGCCAGTAGTATAGACGGACCAATACCCTCGAATGAGCAGTTCTTC